The present T cell receptor beta chain was sequenced within a study of CD8 T cells in ankylosing spondylitis. The study, taken as a whole, reports: Past studies reported some motif variants in reactive arthritis synovial fluid and blood. The authors reported significant enrichment of disease-linked clones in matched ankylosing spondylitis synovial fluid.

Many counts were recorded for this clonotype. What it recognizes is unknown. For TCR beta, libraries came from quantitative 5'-RACE with molecular barcodes. MiXCR, run by TCRdb on the 5' RACE reads, gives a single entry per CDR3 protein. The repertoire holds 250,000 or so distinct CDR3 sequences, with 20% to 30% as singletons. Germline loops: CDR1 SQVTM, CDR2 ANQGSEA. CDR3 size: 11 residues. V lost 5 bases to trimming and J lost 14 bases, with 16 bases between them. The sample taken for sequencing was blood, either unsorted or a sorted T cell fraction (not recorded which). The source is a male donor with ankylosing spondylitis or in good health (not recorded which). This chain joins TRBV29-1 and TRBJ2-1; no reliable D call. As DNA, the CDR3 is TGCAGCGTTTCATATTCGGACGTTGAGTTCTTC. It translates to CSVSYSDVEFF.